A selection of T cell receptor beta chains follows, all from one sample in a study of response to subunit inactivated influenza vaccine. TCRdb used MiXCR to reprocess the RT-PCR reads, holding one entry per CDR3 protein. The data show hundreds of thousands of distinct CDR3 sequences, about 15% seen once. Here the sequenced sample was PBMCs from blood, taken 14 to 15 days before vaccination. The receptor source for this set is a man aged 50 to 59 who received an inactivated influenza vaccine. Each CDR3 is given with its conserved first and last residue. Each record gives: CDR3 length, D gene, J gene, clone size, V gene, CDR3 DNA, CDR3 protein. D genes are given only for firm matches. The size entry is marked missing in some rows and otherwise reads once, few, many or a size class.

13,.,TRBJ2-1,.,TRBV30,TGTGCCTGGAGTCCTCGTTTAAGGGATGAGCAGTTCTTC,CAWSPRLRDEQFF
15,TRBD2,TRBJ2-1,once,TRBV28,TGTGCCAGCAGATTAGCGGGAGGCAACTGCAATGAGCAGTTCTTC,CASRLAGGNCNEQFF
15,.,TRBJ1-1,.,TRBV20-1,TGCAGAAACGGGGCGCAGGGTACCCAGAACACTGAAGCTTTCTTT,CRNGAQGTQNTEAFF
18,.,TRBJ2-5,few,TRBV6-5,TGTGCCAGCAGTTACAGGGCCCGGATGGGCGGGAACCAAGAGACCCAGTACTTC,CASSYRARMGGNQETQYF
16,.,TRBJ2-1,.,TRBV7-8,TGTGCCAGCAGCTCGTCGGGAAGCCTGATCCACAATGAGCAGTTCTTC,CASSSSGSLIHNEQFF
13,TRBD1,TRBJ2-7,few,TRBV2,TGTGCCAGCATTATACAGGGGTTTAACGAGCAGTACTTC,CASIIQGFNEQYF
15,.,TRBJ2-2,few,TRBV11-2,TGTGCCAGCAGCCTACGAACGTATACAGCCGGGGAGCTGTTTTTT,CASSLRTYTAGELFF
15,TRBD2,TRBJ2-3,once,TRBV11-3,TGTGCCAGCAGCCAGACTAGCGGGGGGGCGAGTACGCAGTATTTT,CASSQTSGGASTQYF
15,.,TRBJ1-2,.,TRBV13,TGTGCCAGCAGCTTAGGGCGCAGGGGCGGCTATGGCTACACCTTC,CASSLGRRGGYGYTF
14,.,TRBJ2-4,few,TRBV11-2,TGTGCCAGCAGCTTAGAGGGGTTCAAAAACATTCAGTACTTC,CASSLEGFKNIQYF
12,.,TRBJ2-1,.,TRBV5-5,TGTGCCAGCAGCTCCCCTGGGGGTGAGCAGTTCTTC,CASSSPGGEQFF
14,.,TRBJ2-1,few,TRBV6-4,TGTGCCAGCAGTGCTACAGCCTCCTACAATGAGCAGTTCTTC,CASSATASYNEQFF
14,.,TRBJ2-7,few,TRBV20-1,TGCAGTGCTAGAGAGATAAGTAACTCCTACGAGCAGTACTTC,CSAREISNSYEQYF
16,TRBD1,TRBJ2-1,few,TRBV24-1,TGTGCCACCAGTGACCCCGGGACAGGGGGCAAGAATGAGCAGTTCTTC,CATSDPGTGGKNEQFF
14,.,TRBJ1-1,few,TRBV6-1,TGTGCCAGCACTCTAGGGGGGGGCAGGACTGAAGCTTTCTTT,CASTLGGGRTEAFF
14,.,TRBJ1-1,few,TRBV28,TGTGCCAGCAGTCGGACTTCGAGGGGGACTGAAGCTTTCTTT,CASSRTSRGTEAFF
18,TRBD2,TRBJ2-1,.,TRBV28,TGTGCCAGCAGTCTCGAAACTAGCGGGGTTTATACCTCGGATGAGCAGTTCTTC,CASSLETSGVYTSDEQFF
15,.,TRBJ2-2,.,TRBV11-2,TGTGCCAGCAGCGCCCTTGCGGGAAAGACCGGGGAGCTGTTTTTT,CASSALAGKTGELFF
15,TRBD2,TRBJ2-5,few,TRBV4-2,TGTGCCAGCAGCCCAGAGCGGGGGGGCCGAGAGACCCAGTACTTC,CASSPERGGRETQYF
14,.,TRBJ2-1,few,TRBV20-1,TGCAGTGCAAACGCCGGGACTTCTTACAATGAGCAGTTCTTC,CSANAGTSYNEQFF
18,.,TRBJ1-2,few,TRBV4-2,TGTGCCAGCAGCCGAAACTACCGGGCCTCTTCAAACCCGTGGGGCTACACCTTC,CASSRNYRASSNPWGYTF
15,.,TRBJ2-3,.,TRBV7-9,TGTGCCAGCAGCTTAGGCCCTCCCCGGGACTCTCGGCCGTATTTT,CASSLGPPRDSRPYF
14,TRBD1,TRBJ1-6,.,TRBV10-3,TGTGCCATCAGTTCACAGGGGTTTAATTCACCCCTCCACTTT,CAISSQGFNSPLHF
16,TRBD1,TRBJ2-7,many,TRBV7-2,TGTGCCAGCAGCTCTTTTCGGGACAGGGGCCTTTACGAGCAGTACTTC,CASSSFRDRGLYEQYF
13,.,TRBJ2-3,.,TRBV18,TGTGCCAGCTCACCACGGGTGGCAGATACGCAGTATTTT,CASSPRVADTQYF
17,TRBD1,TRBJ2-3,.,TRBV5-1,TGCGCCAGCAGCTTGGGCCCGATGACAGGGCAAACAGATACGCAGTATTTT,CASSLGPMTGQTDTQYF